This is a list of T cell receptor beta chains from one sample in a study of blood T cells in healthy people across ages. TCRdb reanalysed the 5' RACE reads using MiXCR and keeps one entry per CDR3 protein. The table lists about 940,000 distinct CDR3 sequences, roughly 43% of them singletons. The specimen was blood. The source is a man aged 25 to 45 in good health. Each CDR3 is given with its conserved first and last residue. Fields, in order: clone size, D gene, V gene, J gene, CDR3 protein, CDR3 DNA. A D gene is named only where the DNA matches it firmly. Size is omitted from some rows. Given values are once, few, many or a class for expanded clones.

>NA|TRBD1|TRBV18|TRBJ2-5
CASSPRTGAETQYF
TGTGCCAGCTCACCAAGGACAGGGGCGGAGACCCAGTACTTC
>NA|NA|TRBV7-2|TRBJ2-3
CASSRQRTSSTDTQYF
TGTGCCAGCAGCCGTCAGCGGACTTCTAGCACAGATACGCAGTATTTT
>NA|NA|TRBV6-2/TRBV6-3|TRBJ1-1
CASGGRKVDTEAFF
TGTGCCAGCGGGGGGCGTAAGGTGGACACTGAAGCTTTCTTT
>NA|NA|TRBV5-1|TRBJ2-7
CASSGTYRDNHYEQYF
TGCGCCAGCAGCGGTACCTACAGGGACAACCACTACGAGCAGTACTTC
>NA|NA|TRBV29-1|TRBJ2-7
CSVWEYEQYF
TGCAGCGTTTGGGAGTACGAGCAGTACTTC
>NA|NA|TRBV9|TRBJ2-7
CASSVAPGHDYEQYF
TGTGCCAGCAGCGTAGCTCCGGGACACGACTACGAGCAGTACTTC
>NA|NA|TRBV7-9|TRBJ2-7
CASSQEDGEQYF
TGTGCCAGCAGTCAGGAGGACGGCGAGCAGTACTTC
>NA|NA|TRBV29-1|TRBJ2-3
CSVIKVGTDTQYF
TGCAGCGTGATTAAGGTGGGCACAGATACGCAGTATTTT
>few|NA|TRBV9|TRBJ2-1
CASSVARDFYNEQFF
TGTGCCAGCAGCGTAGCCAGGGACTTCTACAATGAGCAGTTCTTC
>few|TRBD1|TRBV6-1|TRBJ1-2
CASPLGQGYGYTF
TGTGCCAGCCCCCTCGGACAGGGTTATGGCTACACCTTC
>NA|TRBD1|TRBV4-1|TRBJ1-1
CTSSQTSRGQKTRTEAFF
TGCACCAGCAGCCAAACGTCTCGGGGACAGAAAACCCGTACTGAAGCTTTCTTT
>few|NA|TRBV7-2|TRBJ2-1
CASSLRPEAEQFF
TGTGCCAGCAGCTTACGTCCGGAGGCTGAGCAGTTCTTC
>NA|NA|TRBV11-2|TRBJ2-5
CASSPSYTQETQYF
TGTGCCAGCAGCCCTAGCTACACGCAAGAGACCCAGTACTTC
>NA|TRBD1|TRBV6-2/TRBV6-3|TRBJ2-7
CASSYPGQVHEQYF
TGTGCCAGCAGTTACCCGGGACAGGTTCACGAGCAGTACTTC
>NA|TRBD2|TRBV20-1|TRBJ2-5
CSARGTSGAYQETQYF
TGCAGTGCTAGAGGGACTAGCGGGGCCTACCAAGAGACCCAGTACTTC
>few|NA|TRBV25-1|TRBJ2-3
CASRLSGYTDTQYF
TGTGCCAGCAGGCTTAGCGGATACACAGATACGCAGTATTTT
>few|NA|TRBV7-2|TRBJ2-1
CASSLADGVLNEQFF
TGTGCCAGCAGCTTAGCCGACGGGGTGTTGAATGAGCAGTTCTTC
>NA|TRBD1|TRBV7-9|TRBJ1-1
CASSFGQVNTEAFF
TGTGCCAGCAGCTTTGGACAGGTGAACACTGAAGCTTTCTTT
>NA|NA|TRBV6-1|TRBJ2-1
CASVSSANNEQFF
TGTGCCAGCGTTAGCAGCGCCAACAATGAGCAGTTCTTC
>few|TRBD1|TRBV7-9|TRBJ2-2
CASSLGQGNAGELFF
TGTGCCAGCAGCCTGGGACAGGGGAACGCCGGGGAGCTGTTTTTT
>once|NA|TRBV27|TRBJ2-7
CASSLLRGSYNEQYF
TGTGCCAGCAGCCTCTTGCGGGGTTCCTACAATGAGCAGTACTTC
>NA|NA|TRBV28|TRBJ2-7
CASKNQGTASYEQYF
TGTGCCAGCAAAAACCAAGGGACGGCCTCCTACGAGCAGTACTTC
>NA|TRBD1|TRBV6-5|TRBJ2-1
CASSFRGLPYNEQFF
TGTGCCAGCAGCTTCAGGGGGCTCCCCTACAATGAGCAGTTCTTC
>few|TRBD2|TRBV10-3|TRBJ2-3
CAISETSGGAADTQYF
TGTGCCATCAGTGAGACTAGCGGGGGGGCCGCAGATACGCAGTATTTT
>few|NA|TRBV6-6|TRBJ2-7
CASGFSVGRSSYEQYF
TGTGCCAGCGGATTTTCCGTGGGCCGTTCCTCCTACGAGCAGTACTTC
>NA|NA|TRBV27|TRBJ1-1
CASSFWMNTEAFF
TGTGCCAGCAGTTTTTGGATGAACACTGAAGCTTTCTTT
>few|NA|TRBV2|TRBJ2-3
CASRSTGSAGNTQYF
TGTGCCAGCAGGTCAACAGGTTCGGCCGGGAATACGCAGTATTTT
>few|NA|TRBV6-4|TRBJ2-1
CASFVGQSFGRPYNEQFF
TGTGCCAGCTTCGTAGGACAGAGCTTTGGTCGTCCCTACAATGAGCAGTTCTTC
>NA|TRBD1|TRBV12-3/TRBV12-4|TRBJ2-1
CASSPQRTGEYNEQFF
TGTGCCAGCAGTCCCCAACGGACAGGGGAATACAATGAGCAGTTCTTC
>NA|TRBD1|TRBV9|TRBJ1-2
CANQAQGAVCGYTF
TGTGCCAACCAAGCACAGGGGGCAGTGTGCGGCTACACCTTC
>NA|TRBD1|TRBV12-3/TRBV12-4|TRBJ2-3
CASSLAGQGGKNTQYF
TGTGCCAGCAGTTTAGCGGGACAGGGAGGGAAAAATACGCAGTATTTT
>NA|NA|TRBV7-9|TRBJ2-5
CASSLISHQETQYF
TGTGCCAGCAGCTTAATCTCGCACCAAGAGACCCAGTACTTC
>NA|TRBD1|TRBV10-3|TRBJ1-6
CAVSEGTGGANSPLHF
TGTGCCGTCAGTGAGGGGACAGGGGGTGCAAATTCACCCCTCCACTTT
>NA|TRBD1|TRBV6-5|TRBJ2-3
CASSSGQGNTDTQYF
TGTGCCAGCAGTTCCGGACAGGGTAATACAGATACGCAGTATTTT
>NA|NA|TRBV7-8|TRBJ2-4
CASSKMTTKNIQYF
TGTGCCAGCAGTAAGATGACCACCAAAAACATTCAGTACTTC